This T cell receptor beta chain was profiled in a study of blood T cell repertoires in COVID-19. Looking at the study overall: Some COVID-19 samples were acute and others convalescent; all came from the United States, Italy and Spain. From T cells, B-cell-depleted T cells, or PBMCs came the material, which was cDNA or gDNA.

Original processing methods: By means of reference gene primer amplification, nucleated cell counts were estimated. Sequenced by immunoSEQ multiplex PCR; TCRdb stores in-frame clones only, minus some. That table is the source of V, J and clone size, and D and trimming were worked out from the DNA. The top ten clones hold around 25% of a sample with around 180,000 clones, 88% of them seen once. This clone occurred a few times. This CDR3 comprises 11 residues. The germline V gene encodes CDR1 MDHEN and CDR2 SYDVKM. Trimming removed 6 bases from V and 4 bases from J, with 4 bases in between. The receptor was derived from a man aged 55 to 70 with acute or convalescent COVID-19. The sample comprised peripheral blood. The V gene is TRBV28, the J gene TRBJ1-3; no firm D call. CDR3 coding DNA: TGTGCCAGCAGCCCGGGAAACACCATATATTTT. Translating gives CASSPGNTIYF.